This TCR beta chain was sequenced in a study of T-cell reconstitution after alpha-beta-depleted transplantation in children. This clonotype came up many times. Between the trimmed V and J ends, which lost 3 bases and 2 bases, there was a span of 12 bases. CDR3 length equals 14 residues. The germline V gene encodes CDR1 DFQATT and CDR2 SNEGSKA (reference sequence). A TCRbeta library incorporating unique molecular identifiers was prepared. Each CDR3 protein gets one entry after TCRdb re-called the PCR reads with MiXCR. The sample lists tens of thousands of distinct CDR3 sequences; less than 6% were seen once.

The sample here was PBMCs, mostly from graft donor cells, taken 60 days after TCRalphabeta/CD19-depleted stem cell transplant. The sequence was obtained from a female patient between 2 and 15 years old who had a stem cell transplant for aplastic anemia, so the T cells may come from the graft donor. The rearrangement links TRBV20-1 to TRBJ2-3, with D perhaps given as TRBD1 or TRBD2 (5 bases each). The CDR3 DNA reads TGCAGTGCTAGTCTAGAGGGGAACACAGATACGCAGTATTTT. The encoded protein is CSASLEGNTDTQYF.